Presented here are 6 T cell receptor beta chains from one specimen sequenced in a study of blood T cell repertoires in COVID-19. The repertoire was sequenced with immunoSEQ multiplex PCR; TCRdb's copy has only in-frame clones and lacks some. The sample lists under 95,000 clones; around 86% were seen once. Sequencing used peripheral blood. These receptors were obtained from a woman of 80 years or more with acute or convalescent COVID-19.

About this clone: Other nucleotide sequences in the sample specify the same CDR3. The V and J genes are TRBV12-3 or TRBV12-4 and TRBJ2-3; unclear D gene. Trimming stripped 5 bases from V and 5 bases from J, with 5 bases between. There are 11 residues in the CDR3. The CDR3 loop is CASSPQDTQYF. In DNA, the CDR3 is TGTGCCAGCAGTCCCCAAGATACGCAGTATTTT.

Written as DNA, the CDR3 is TGTGCCAGCAGTGAACAGACTAGCGGGAGACAAAACATTCAGTACTTC. It encodes CASSEQTSGRQNIQYF. This chain joins TRBV6-1 and TRBJ2-4, with TRBD2 identical over 12 bases. This CDR3 is 16 amino acids long. The V gene's germline CDR1 is MNHNS and CDR2 SASEGT. J lost 5 bases, V lost 2 bases, and 4 bases had no gene match.

The chain is built from TRBV6-2 or TRBV6-3 and TRBJ1-2, with a weak D call TRBD1 (6 bases). The CDR3 extends over 13 amino acids. Germline lookup yields CDR1 MNHEY and CDR2 SVGEGT. V shed 5 bases and J shed 4 bases, with 11 bases lying between them. CDR3 loop: CASSNGDIYGYTF. CDR3 sequence (DNA): TGTGCCAGCAGTAACGGGGACATCTATGGCTACACCTTC.

The rearrangement uses TRBV5-1 and TRBJ1-3; TRBD1 might be the D (5 bases). Germline V gene sequence: CDR1 SGHRS, CDR2 YFSETQ. Deletions cut 0 bases from V and 4 bases from J, with 8 bases between. CDR3 size: 14 residues. The CDR3 coding sequence is TGCGCCAGCAGCTTGGCAGGGTACGGAAACACCATATATTTT. Translated: CASSLAGYGNTIYF.

The V gene is TRBV5-6, the J gene TRBJ2-2; no firm D call. The germline V gene has CDR1 SGHDT and CDR2 YYEEEE. V shed 4 bases and J shed 1 base, with 14 bases lying between them. This CDR3 spans 16 amino acids. For the CDR3, the DNA is TGTGCCAGCAGCCCTCCATTCCCTAGGAACACCGGGGAGCTGTTTTTT. This sequence encodes CASSPPFPRNTGELFF.

The chain carries TRBV15 and TRBJ2-7, with D possibly TRBD1 on 7 matching bases. This CDR3 is 16 amino acids long. Deletions cut 0 bases from V and 9 bases from J, with 21 bases between. Germline V lookup: CDR1 LNHNV, CDR2 YYDKDF (reference sequence). This CDR3 is CATSRDPTGRRGGQYF. Here the CDR3 DNA reads TGTGCCACCAGCAGAGACCCGACAGGGCGGAGGGGCGGGCAGTACTTC.